Listed below are T cell receptor beta chains from one sample, sequenced in a study of T cells in Graves' hyperthyroidism and ophthalmopathy. In TCRdb, the multiplex PCR reads were re-called with MiXCR into one record per CDR3 protein. The data contain about 640,000 distinct CDR3 sequences, more than 12% of them singletons. The sample was blood. The source is a woman in her forties or fifties with Graves' ophthalmopathy. Both conserved end residues are part of each CDR3. Fields, in order: CDR3 protein, CDR3 DNA, CDR3 length, D gene, J gene, clone size, V gene. A D gene is named only where the DNA matches it firmly. Size tells how often a clone was seen (once, few, many) or the class of an expanded clone, and some rows leave it out.

CASSLFGRDPEQFF,TGTGCCAGCAGTTTATTTGGACGGGATCCTGAGCAGTTCTTC,14,-,TRBJ2-1,many,TRBV27
CASSLVRSSYNEQFF,TGTGCCAGCAGCCTAGTACGGAGCTCCTACAATGAGCAGTTCTTC,15,-,TRBJ2-1,many,TRBV7-8
CASSQQGIEEKLFF,TGTGCCAGCAGCCAACAGGGGATTGAGGAAAAACTGTTTTTT,14,TRBD1,TRBJ1-4,-,TRBV6-2/TRBV6-3
CASSVGARGYTF,TGTGCCAGCAGCGTGGGGGCGCGTGGCTACACCTTC,12,-,TRBJ1-2,few,TRBV6-2/TRBV6-3
CASSETGIETQYF,TGTGCCAGCAGTGAAACAGGAATAGAGACCCAGTACTTC,13,-,TRBJ2-5,-,TRBV6-1
CASSLWLAGNEQFF,TGTGCCAGCAGTTTATGGCTAGCGGGGAATGAGCAGTTCTTC,14,TRBD2,TRBJ2-1,many,TRBV27
CASSSGLAPSYEQYF,TGCGCCAGCAGCTCAGGACTAGCTCCTTCCTACGAGCAGTACTTC,15,TRBD2,TRBJ2-7,many,TRBV5-1
CSSPSGRNEQFF,TGCAGCTCCCCTAGCGGGAGGAATGAGCAGTTCTTC,12,TRBD2,TRBJ2-1,-,TRBV29-1
CAWSPGNQPQHF,TGTGCCTGGAGTCCAGGGAATCAGCCCCAGCATTTT,12,-,TRBJ1-5,many,TRBV30
CASSYQDGGPYEQYF,TGTGCCAGCAGTTACCAGGACGGCGGCCCCTACGAGCAGTACTTC,15,-,TRBJ2-7,-,TRBV6-9
CASSPDGISYNSPLHF,TGCGCCAGCAGCCCGGACGGTATCTCCTATAATTCACCCCTCCACTTT,16,-,TRBJ1-6,many,TRBV5-1
CASSLGAFDSTEAFF,TGCGCCAGCAGCTTGGGAGCTTTTGACAGCACTGAAGCTTTCTTT,15,-,TRBJ1-1,few,TRBV5-1
CATSVTDYNEQFF,TGTGCCACCTCGGTCACTGACTACAATGAGCAGTTCTTC,13,-,TRBJ2-1,many,TRBV24-1
CASSSRGTSGNNEQFF,TGTGCCAGCAGCTCACGCGGGACTAGCGGTAACAATGAGCAGTTCTTC,16,TRBD2,TRBJ2-1,many,TRBV11-3
CASSLPRTSDYEQYF,TGTGCCAGCAGCTTACCGAGGACTAGCGACTACGAGCAGTACTTC,15,TRBD2,TRBJ2-7,many,TRBV7-9
CASSLTQGLGTGELFF,TGTGCCAGCAGTTTAACGCAGGGACTAGGCACCGGGGAGCTGTTTTTT,16,TRBD2,TRBJ2-2,many,TRBV28
CASSLWGGNGYTF,TGTGCCAGCAGTTTATGGGGAGGGAACGGCTACACCTTC,13,-,TRBJ1-2,-,TRBV28
CSAHSRYEQFF,TGCAGTGCTCATAGCAGGTATGAGCAGTTCTTC,11,-,TRBJ2-1,many,TRBV20-1
CASSHRLAGGDEQFF,TGTGCCAGCAGCCATCGACTAGCGGGAGGTGATGAGCAGTTCTTC,15,TRBD2,TRBJ2-1,-,TRBV5-8
CASSHSEGLNQPQHF,TGTGCCAGCAGTCATTCAGAAGGGCTAAATCAGCCCCAGCATTTT,15,-,TRBJ1-5,many,TRBV2
CSATTGNIYNEQFF,TGCAGTGCAACGACAGGGAACATTTACAATGAGCAGTTCTTC,14,TRBD1,TRBJ2-1,few,TRBV20-1
CASLLAGEQFF,TGTGCCAGCCTCCTAGCAGGAGAGCAGTTCTTC,11,-,TRBJ2-1,many,TRBV2
CATHTTSGRWNEQFF,TGTGCCACCCACACCACTAGCGGGAGATGGAATGAGCAGTTCTTC,15,TRBD2,TRBJ2-1,-,TRBV19
CASSYQGGNTEAFF,TGTGCCAGCAGTTACCAGGGGGGCAACACTGAAGCTTTCTTT,14,TRBD1,TRBJ1-1,many,TRBV6-6
CASSLEDTFYEQYF,TGCGCCAGCAGCTTGGAAGACACCTTCTACGAGCAGTACTTC,14,-,TRBJ2-7,-,TRBV5-1
CSAPVLAGVYEQYF,TGCAGTGCCCCGGTTTTAGCGGGAGTCTACGAGCAGTACTTC,14,TRBD2,TRBJ2-7,-,TRBV20-1
CASSQNLGQPVAWQPQHF,TGTGCCAGCAGCCAAAATCTGGGGCAGCCCGTTGCATGGCAGCCCCAGCATTTT,18,-,TRBJ1-5,-,TRBV7-2
CASSSYQPQHF,TGTGCCAGCAGTTCGTATCAGCCCCAGCATTTT,11,-,TRBJ1-5,many,TRBV28
CASSQDSGLAGVSEQYF,TGCGCCAGCAGCCAAGACTCGGGACTAGCGGGAGTTTCCGAGCAGTACTTC,17,TRBD2,TRBJ2-7,few,TRBV4-3
CASSIPLAGFTGELFF,TGTGCCAGTAGTATTCCCCTAGCGGGCTTCACCGGGGAGCTGTTTTTT,16,TRBD2,TRBJ2-2,-,TRBV19
CSAPVKAGNNKQFF,TGCAGTGCTCCCGTAAAAGCGGGGAACAATAAGCAGTTCTTC,14,TRBD2,TRBJ2-1,few,TRBV20-1
CASSQGPSAYEQYF,TGCGCCAGCAGCCAAGGCCCTAGCGCCTACGAGCAGTACTTC,14,-,TRBJ2-7,many,TRBV4-3
CASSGGVVAGGISTDTQYF,TGTGCCAGCAGCGGAGGGGTGGTAGCGGGAGGGATCTCCACAGATACGCAGTATTTT,19,TRBD2,TRBJ2-3,many,TRBV11-2
CASSRTGPHKYTQYF,TGTGCCAGCAGTCGAACGGGACCCCACAAATATACGCAGTATTTT,15,-,TRBJ2-3,few,TRBV25-1
CASSPGLAESYEQYF,TGTGCCAGCAGTCCGGGACTAGCGGAGTCCTACGAGCAGTACTTC,15,TRBD2,TRBJ2-7,many,TRBV12-3/TRBV12-4
CASRSIGGQGRQPQHF,TGTGCCAGCAGGTCGATAGGGGGACAGGGGCGTCAGCCCCAGCATTTT,16,TRBD1,TRBJ1-5,many,TRBV12-3/TRBV12-4
CSVDRVGSETQYF,TGCAGCGTGGACAGGGTTGGATCGGAGACCCAGTACTTC,13,TRBD1,TRBJ2-5,many,TRBV29-1